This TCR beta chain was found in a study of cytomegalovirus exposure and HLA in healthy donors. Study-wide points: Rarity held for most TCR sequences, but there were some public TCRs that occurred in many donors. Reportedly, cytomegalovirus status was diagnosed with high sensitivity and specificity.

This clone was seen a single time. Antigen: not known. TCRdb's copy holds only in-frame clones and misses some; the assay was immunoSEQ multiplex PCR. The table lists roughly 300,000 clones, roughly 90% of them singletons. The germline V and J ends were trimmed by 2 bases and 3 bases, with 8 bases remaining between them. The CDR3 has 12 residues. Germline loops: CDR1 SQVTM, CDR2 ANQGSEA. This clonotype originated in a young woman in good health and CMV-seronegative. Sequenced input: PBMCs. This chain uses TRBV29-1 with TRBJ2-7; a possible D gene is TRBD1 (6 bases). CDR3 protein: CSVERGHYEQYF. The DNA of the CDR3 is TGCAGCGTTGAAAGGGGACACTACGAGCAGTACTTC.